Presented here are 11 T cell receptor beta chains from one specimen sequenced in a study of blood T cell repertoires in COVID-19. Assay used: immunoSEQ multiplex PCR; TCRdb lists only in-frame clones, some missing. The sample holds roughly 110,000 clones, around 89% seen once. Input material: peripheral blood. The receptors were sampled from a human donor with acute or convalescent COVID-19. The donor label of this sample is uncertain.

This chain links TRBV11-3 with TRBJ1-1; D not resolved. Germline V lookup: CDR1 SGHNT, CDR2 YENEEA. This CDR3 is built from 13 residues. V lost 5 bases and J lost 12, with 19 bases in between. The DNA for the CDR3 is TGTGCCAGCAGCGACGACCCGACTGGCGCTCCTTTCTTT. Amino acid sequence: CASSDDPTGAPFF.

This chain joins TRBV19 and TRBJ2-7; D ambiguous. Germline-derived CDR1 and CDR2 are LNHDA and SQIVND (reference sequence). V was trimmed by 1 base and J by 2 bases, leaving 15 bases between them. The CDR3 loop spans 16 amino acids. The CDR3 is CASSIVGGPPTYEQYF. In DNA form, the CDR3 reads TGTGCCAGTAGTATAGTAGGCGGTCCCCCCACCTACGAGCAGTACTTC. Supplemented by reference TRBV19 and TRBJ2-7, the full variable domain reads DGGITQSPKYLFRKEGQNVTLSCEQNLNHDAMYWYRQDPGQGLRLIYYSQIVNDFQKGDIAEGYSVSREKKESFPLTVTSAQKNPTAFYLCASSIVGGPPTYEQYFGPGTRLTVT.

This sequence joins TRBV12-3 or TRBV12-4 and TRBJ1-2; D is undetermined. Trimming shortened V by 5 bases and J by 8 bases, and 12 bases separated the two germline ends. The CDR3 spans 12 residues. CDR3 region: CASSPYLRGYTF. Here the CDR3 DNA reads TGTGCCAGCAGTCCCTACCTTCGGGGCTACACCTTC.

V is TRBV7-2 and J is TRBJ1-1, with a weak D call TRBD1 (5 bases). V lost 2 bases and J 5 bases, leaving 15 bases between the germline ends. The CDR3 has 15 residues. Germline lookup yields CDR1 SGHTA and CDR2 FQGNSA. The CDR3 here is CASSLRSFRGTEAFF. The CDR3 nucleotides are TGTGCCAGCAGCTTACGTTCGTTTAGGGGAACTGAAGCTTTCTTT.

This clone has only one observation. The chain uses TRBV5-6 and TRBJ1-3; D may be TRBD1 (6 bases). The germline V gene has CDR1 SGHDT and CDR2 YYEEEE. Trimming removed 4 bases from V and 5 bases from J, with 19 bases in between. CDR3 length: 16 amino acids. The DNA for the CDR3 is TGTGCCAGCAGCCTTATCGGGACACTCGCCCGAAACACCATATATTTT. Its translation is CASSLIGTLARNTIYF.

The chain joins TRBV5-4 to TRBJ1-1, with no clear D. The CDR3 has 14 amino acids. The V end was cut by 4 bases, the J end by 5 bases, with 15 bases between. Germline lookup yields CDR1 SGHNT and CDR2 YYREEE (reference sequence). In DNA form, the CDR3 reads TGTGCCAGCAGCCTCACCGGGATGAGGACTGAAGCTTTCTTT. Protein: CASSLTGMRTEAFF.

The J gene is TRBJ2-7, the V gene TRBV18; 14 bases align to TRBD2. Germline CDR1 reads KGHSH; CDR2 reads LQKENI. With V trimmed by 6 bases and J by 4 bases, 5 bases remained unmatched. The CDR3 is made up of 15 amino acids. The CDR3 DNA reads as TGTGCCAGCTCCCGGACTAGCGGGAGGAGGTACGAGCAGTACTTC. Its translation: CASSRTSGRRYEQYF.

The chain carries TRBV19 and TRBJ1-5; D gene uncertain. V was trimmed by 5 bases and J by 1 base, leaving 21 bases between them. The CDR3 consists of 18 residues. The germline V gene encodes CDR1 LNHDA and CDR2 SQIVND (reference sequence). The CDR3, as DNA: TGTGCCAGTAGTCCTCTCGGGATGGGCGGCGGGAGCAATCAGCCCCAGCATTTT. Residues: CASSPLGMGGGSNQPQHF.

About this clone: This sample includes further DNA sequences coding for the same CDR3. CDR3 protein: CASSSGQGDTEAFF. DNA for the CDR3: TGTGCCAGCAGCTCGGGACAGGGGGATACTGAAGCTTTCTTT. V gene TRBV28 combines with J gene TRBJ1-1; 11 bases map to TRBD1. Per the germline V gene, CDR1 is MDHEN and CDR2 is SYDVKM. This CDR3 spans 14 amino acids. V lost 6 bases and J lost 5; bases outside the gene matches: 5.

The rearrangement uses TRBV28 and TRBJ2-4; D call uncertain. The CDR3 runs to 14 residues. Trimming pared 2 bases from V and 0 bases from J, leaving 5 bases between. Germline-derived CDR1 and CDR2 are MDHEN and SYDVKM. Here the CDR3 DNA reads TGTGCCAGCAGTTTAGACATAGCCAAAAACATTCAGTACTTC. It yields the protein CASSLDIAKNIQYF.

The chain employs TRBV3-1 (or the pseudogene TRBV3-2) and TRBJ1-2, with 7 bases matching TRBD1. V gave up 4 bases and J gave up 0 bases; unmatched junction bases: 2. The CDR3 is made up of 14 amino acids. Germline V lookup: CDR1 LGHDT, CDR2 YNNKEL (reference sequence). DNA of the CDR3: TGTGCCAGCAGCCTACAGGGGTCTAACTATGGCTACACCTTC. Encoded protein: CASSLQGSNYGYTF.